This T cell receptor beta chain was found in a study of early T cells in non-severe SARS-CoV-2 infection. This clonotype was observed at least ten times. Each CDR3 protein gets one entry after TCRdb re-called the 5' RACE reads with MiXCR. The sample lists 30,000 or so distinct CDR3 sequences; 3% to 5% were seen once. The sequenced material came from whole blood. The clonotype originates from an adult who was a healthcare worker with PCR-confirmed SARS-CoV-2 infection or an uninfected control (not recorded which).

The CDR3 DNA sequence: TGTGCCTGGATGTGGGAAGGGTCGAACACCGGGGAGCTGTTTTTT. This encodes CAWMWEGSNTGELFF. This chain connects TRBV30 to TRBJ2-2; D is unclear. Germline CDR1 is GTSNPN and CDR2 is SVGIG (reference sequence). The CDR3 loop spans 15 amino acids. Between the trimmed V and J ends, which lost 4 bases and 0 bases, there was a span of 12 bases.